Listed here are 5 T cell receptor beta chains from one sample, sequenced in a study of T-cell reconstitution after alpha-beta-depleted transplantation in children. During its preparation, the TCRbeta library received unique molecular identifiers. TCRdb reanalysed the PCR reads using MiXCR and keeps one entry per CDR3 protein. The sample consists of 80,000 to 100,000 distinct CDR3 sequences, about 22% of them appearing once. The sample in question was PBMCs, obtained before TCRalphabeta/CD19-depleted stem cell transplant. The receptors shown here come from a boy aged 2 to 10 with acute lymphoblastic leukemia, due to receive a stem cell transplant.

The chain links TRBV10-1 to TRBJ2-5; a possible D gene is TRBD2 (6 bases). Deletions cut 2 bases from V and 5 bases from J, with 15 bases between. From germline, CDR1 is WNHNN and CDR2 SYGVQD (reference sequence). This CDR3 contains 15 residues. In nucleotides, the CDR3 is TGCGCCAGCAGTGAGGGGAGCGGAGGGGCGGAGACCCAGTACTTC. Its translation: CASSEGSGGAETQYF.

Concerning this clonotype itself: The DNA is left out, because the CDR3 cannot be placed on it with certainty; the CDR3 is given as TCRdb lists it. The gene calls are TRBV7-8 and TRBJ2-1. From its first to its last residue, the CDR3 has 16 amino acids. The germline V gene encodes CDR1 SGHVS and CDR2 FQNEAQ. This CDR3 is CACSPYICGSYNEQFF.

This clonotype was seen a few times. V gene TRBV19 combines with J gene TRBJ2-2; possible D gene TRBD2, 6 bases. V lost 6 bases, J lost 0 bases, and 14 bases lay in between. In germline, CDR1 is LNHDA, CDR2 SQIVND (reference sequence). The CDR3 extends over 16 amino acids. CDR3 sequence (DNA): TGTGCCAGTAGAGTAGCGGAGCGGTCGAACACCGGGGAGCTGTTTTTT. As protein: CASRVAERSNTGELFF.

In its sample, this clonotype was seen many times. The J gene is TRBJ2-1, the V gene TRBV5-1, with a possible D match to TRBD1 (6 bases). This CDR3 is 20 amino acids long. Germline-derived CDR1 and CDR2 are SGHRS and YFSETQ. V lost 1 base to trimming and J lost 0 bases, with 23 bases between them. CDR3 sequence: CASSLRPGVSTLSSYNEQFF. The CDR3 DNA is TGCGCCAGCAGCTTGAGGCCAGGGGTTAGTACGCTAAGCTCCTACAATGAGCAGTTCTTC.

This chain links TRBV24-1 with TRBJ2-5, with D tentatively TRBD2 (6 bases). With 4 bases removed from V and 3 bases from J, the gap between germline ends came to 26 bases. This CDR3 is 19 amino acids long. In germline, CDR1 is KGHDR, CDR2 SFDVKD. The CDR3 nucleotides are TGTGCCACCAGTGACACCCCGTATCTTAGCGGAGGGCGGGAAGAGACCCAGTACTTC. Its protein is CATSDTPYLSGGREETQYF.